Below are 16 T cell receptor beta chains sequenced from a single sample in a study of shared clonotypes between healthy human individuals. CD45RO-negative CD8 cells positively selected for CCR7 made up the naive population, which excluded terminally differentiated effector memory CD45RA+ cells. Repertoires were generated with immunoSEQ multiplex PCR, while TCRdb's copy carries only in-frame clones and drops some. Of around 2,000,000 clones detected, more than 85% appear once; the ten largest clones hold around 1.7%. Sequenced sample: naive CD8+ T cells from PBMCs. These receptors originate from a man aged 18 to 35 in good health. Some clones in this sample may be carry-over from other donors' samples.

The CDR3 DNA sequence: TGTGCCAGCAGCTTAAATCACGGGGGCGACTACACCTTC. It is translated as CASSLNHGGDYTF. The chain joins TRBV7-3 to TRBJ1-2; D is possibly TRBD1 (6 bases). The V gene lost 1 base and the J gene lost 10 bases, with 13 bases spanning the gap. Per the germline V gene, CDR1 is SGHTA and CDR2 is FQGTGA. CDR3 length: 13 amino acids.

The chain links TRBV28 to TRBJ2-7, with D maybe TRBD1 (6 bases). The CDR3 runs 17 residues. Trimming took 6 bases from V and 3 from J, leaving 24 bases between them. Germline CDR1 is MDHEN and CDR2 is SYDVKM. The CDR3 DNA reads as TGTGCCAGCAGGGAGGACAGAGGCGGTCCTCCTATCTACGAGCAGTACTTC. Its protein is CASREDRGGPPIYEQYF.

The chain combines TRBV6-6 with TRBJ1-5; no clear D gene. With 2 bases removed from V and 6 bases from J, the gap between germline ends came to 8 bases. The V gene's germline CDR1 is MNHNY and CDR2 SVGAGI (reference sequence). The CDR3 is made up of 13 amino acids. The CDR3: CASSYPAGQPQHF. For the CDR3, the DNA is TGTGCCAGCAGTTACCCCGCAGGTCAGCCCCAGCATTTT.

This chain links TRBV29-1 with TRBJ2-2; possible D gene TRBD1, 6 bases. The CDR3 length is 15 residues. From germline, CDR1 is SQVTM and CDR2 ANQGSEA. V lost 1 base, J lost 6 bases, and 15 bases lay in between. Here the CDR3 DNA reads TGCAGCGTTGAAGTCGGCAGGGGCGGCGCCGGGGAGCTGTTTTTT. Protein product: CSVEVGRGGAGELFF.

The V and J genes are TRBV19 and TRBJ1-1, with 8 bases identical to TRBD1. CDR3 length equals 13 residues. Germline trimming cut 7 bases from V and 2 bases from J; bases unmatched to any gene: 3. Germline CDR1 is LNHDA and CDR2 is SQIVND (reference sequence). In nucleotides, the CDR3 is TGTGCCAGTAAGGGACAGGCCAACACTGAAGCTTTCTTT. This codes for CASKGQANTEAFF.

This clone was recorded once. The V and J genes are TRBV7-9 and TRBJ2-3; TRBD2 matches at 12 bases. J was trimmed by 3 bases and V by 2 bases; bases with no gene match: 9. Germline assignment: CDR1 SEHNR and CDR2 FQNEAQ (reference sequence). This CDR3 has 18 amino acids. CDR3 nucleotide sequence: TGTGCCAGCAGCTTAACTAGCGGGAGGCGTGTTCCGACAGATACGCAGTATTTT. It encodes CASSLTSGRRVPTDTQYF. Combining the CDR3 with reference TRBV7-9 and TRBJ2-3 gives the whole variable domain DTGVSQNPRHKITKRGQNVTFRCDPISEHNRLYWYRQTLGQGPEFLTYFQNEAQLEKSRLLSDRFSAERPKGSFSTLEIQRTEQGDSAMYLCASSLTSGRRVPTDTQYFGPGTRLTVL.

The rearrangement joins TRBV2 to TRBJ2-5; 9 bases align to TRBD2. Germline V gives CDR1 SNHLY, CDR2 FYNNEI. Losses at the gene ends were 1 base for V and 0 bases for J; bases not matched to a gene: 3. CDR3 length: 16 residues. The CDR3 region is CASSEDLAGYQETQYF. The DNA for the CDR3 is TGTGCCAGCAGTGAAGATCTAGCGGGGTACCAAGAGACCCAGTACTTC. The variable domain in full, with the rest retrieved from reference TRBV2 and TRBJ2-5, is EPEVTQTPSHQVTQMGQEVILRCVPISNHLYFYWYRQILGQKVEFLVSFYNNEISEKSEIFDDQFSVERPDGSNFTLKIRSTKLEDSAMYFCASSEDLAGYQETQYFGPGTRLLVL.

V and J are TRBV13 and TRBJ2-1, with D hard to call. The ends were cut back, 5 bases at V and 1 base at J, with 18 bases in the middle. Germline V gives CDR1 PRHDT, CDR2 FYEKMQ (reference sequence). The CDR3 is 17 residues long. The CDR3 DNA reads TGTGCCAGCAGCCCCCCCCAGTTTGCGGAGTCCTACAATGAGCAGTTCTTC. Its translation: CASSPPQFAESYNEQFF.

This chain links TRBV6-5 with TRBJ2-1, with 8 bases matching TRBD2. CDR3 size: 15 residues. The germline V gene encodes CDR1 MNHEY and CDR2 SVGAGI. The ends lost 2 bases at V and 8 bases at J; junction bases unmatched: 8. CDR3 in DNA: TGTGCCAGCAGTTACCCGGGGACTAGTGCCCATGAGCAGTTCTTC. Translation: CASSYPGTSAHEQFF.

The chain has TRBV27 and TRBJ2-7; 8 nucleotides agree with TRBD2. CDR1 MNHEY and CDR2 SMNVEV come from the germline V gene (reference sequence). CDR3 length: 16 residues. After removal of 5 bases from V and 2 bases from J, the junction contained 11 bases not matched to a gene. The CDR3 reads CASSPRLAGITYEQYF. In DNA form, the CDR3 reads TGTGCCAGCAGTCCCCGGCTAGCGGGCATCACCTACGAGCAGTACTTC.

The chain employs TRBV10-3 and TRBJ2-1, with 15 bases fitting TRBD2. V was clipped by 0 bases and J by 7 bases; unmatched bases: 7. The CDR3 consists of 18 residues. Germline lookup yields CDR1 ENHRY and CDR2 SYGVKD. The CDR3 is CAISESGLAGGPGNEQFF. Here the CDR3 DNA reads TGTGCCATCAGTGAGTCCGGACTAGCGGGAGGGCCGGGGAATGAGCAGTTCTTC.

The CDR3 region is CAINGAAGRNNTGELFF. The DNA for the CDR3 is TGTGCCATCAACGGGGCGGCAGGGAGAAATAACACCGGGGAGCTGTTTTTT. V gene TRBV10-3 combines with J gene TRBJ2-2; D assignment may be TRBD1 or TRBD2 (5 bases each). V was clipped by 7 bases and J by 2 bases, with 20 bases between them. Germline V gene lookup returns CDR1 ENHRY and CDR2 SYGVKD. CDR3 length: 17 residues.

The chain uses TRBV7-9 and TRBJ2-7; 10 bases line up with TRBD1. Germline V gene sequence: CDR1 SEHNR, CDR2 FQNEAQ (reference sequence). The ends lost 5 bases at V and 1 base at J; junction bases unmatched: 5. The CDR3 has 15 residues. The CDR3 DNA reads as TGTGCCAGCAGCGTCAGGACAGGGGGTTCCTACGAGCAGTACTTC. Translated, it gives CASSVRTGGSYEQYF.

This clone was picked up one time. V usage is TRBV13 and J usage is TRBJ1-2; TRBD1 agrees at 8 bases. CDR1 is PRHDT, CDR2 FYEKMQ, per germline (reference sequence). V shed 5 bases and J 4 bases; nucleotides not matched to a gene: 9. The CDR3 spans 15 residues. CDR3 nucleotides: TGTGCCAGCAGCCCAGAGGACAGGGCTACCTATGGCTACACCTTC. Protein sequence: CASSPEDRATYGYTF.

V is TRBV13 and J is TRBJ2-1; no reliable D call. Trimming took off 0 bases at V and 13 bases at J, with 16 bases between the two ends. CDR3 length: 14 amino acids. The V gene's germline CDR1 is PRHDT and CDR2 FYEKMQ (reference sequence). The CDR3 coding sequence is TGTGCCAGCAGCTTAGGCCGAAGAGTAGAAACCCAGTTCTTC. Translating gives CASSLGRRVETQFF. The whole variable domain, remainder taken from reference TRBV13 and TRBJ2-1, is AAGVIQSPRHLIKEKRETATLKCYPIPRHDTVYWYQQGPGQDPQFLISFYEKMQSDKGSIPDRFSAQQFSDYHSELNMSSLELGDSALYFCASSLGRRVETQFFGPGTRLTVL.

Regarding this clone: Other DNA variants within this sample encode the same CDR3. The chain couples TRBV5-4 to TRBJ2-3; D not resolved. Germline-derived CDR1 and CDR2 are SGHNT and YYREEE (reference sequence). The CDR3 has 16 residues. Trimming took off 0 bases at V and 0 bases at J, with 11 bases between the two ends. DNA for the CDR3: TGTGCCAGCAGCTTGGCAGTGGCTACTAGCACAGATACGCAGTATTTT. Its translation: CASSLAVATSTDTQYF.